This TCR beta chain is drawn from a study of blood T cell repertoires in COVID-19. In the study overall: The analysed material was cDNA or gDNA that came from T cells, B-cell-depleted T cells, or PBMCs.

Source study methods: For nucleated cells, counts were estimated from reference gene primer amplification. Using immunoSEQ multiplex PCR, the repertoire was profiled, and TCRdb retains in-frame clones only, with some absent. That table furnishes V, J and clone size, whereas the DNA furnished D and trimming. This table has roughly 97,000 clones, 87% appearing once. The CDR3 runs to 17 residues. Trimming shortened V by 0 bases and J by 4 bases, and 15 bases separated the two germline ends. Germline V CDR1 and CDR2: MNHEY, SMNVEV (reference sequence). Sequencing was done on a sample of peripheral blood. This TCR came from a man between 45 and 60 years old with acute or convalescent COVID-19. The V gene is TRBV27, the J gene TRBJ2-2, with D maybe TRBD2 (6 bases). This CDR3 reads CASSLSLRGTSTGELFF. CDR3 sequence (DNA): TGTGCCAGCAGTTTATCGCTCCGGGGGACGAGCACCGGGGAGCTGTTTTTT.